Listed below are T cell receptor beta chains from one sample, sequenced in a study of blood T cells in healthy people across ages. Each CDR3 protein gets one entry after TCRdb re-called the 5' RACE reads with MiXCR. The sample carries 1.5 million to 2 million distinct CDR3 sequences, about two fifths recorded once. Sequencing used blood. These receptors were obtained from a human donor in good health. The conserved cysteine and the conserved F or W are not part of the CDR3 here. Each record gives: V gene, J gene, CDR3 protein.

v_gene: TRBV27; j_gene: -; CDR3aa: ASSPIGLAGGRNEQY
v_gene: TRBV7-2; j_gene: TRBJ1-2; CDR3aa: ASSPTTVPNYGYT
v_gene: TRBV20-1; j_gene: TRBJ2-1; CDR3aa: SAREGAVVHKQF
v_gene: TRBV7-6; j_gene: TRBJ2-7; CDR3aa: ASSLDSGGAYEQY
v_gene: TRBV5-1; j_gene: TRBJ2-3; CDR3aa: ASRRGSGSADTQY
v_gene: TRBV5-1; j_gene: TRBJ2-6; CDR3aa: ASSSLPGTGGSGANALT
v_gene: TRBV27; j_gene: TRBJ2-5; CDR3aa: ASIPFPDEEQY
v_gene: TRBV5-1; j_gene: TRBJ1-1; CDR3aa: ASSSSPSTGSATEAF
v_gene: TRBV7-3; j_gene: TRBJ2-3; CDR3aa: ASSLSPGPTDTQY
v_gene: TRBV4-3; j_gene: TRBJ2-3; CDR3aa: ASSQEALAGRTDTQY
v_gene: TRBV14; j_gene: -; CDR3aa: ASSPYRVAHEQY
v_gene: TRBV6-6; j_gene: TRBJ1-2; CDR3aa: ASSRAGDRGYT
v_gene: TRBV28; j_gene: TRBJ2-4; CDR3aa: ASSTPDRQY
v_gene: TRBV6-6; j_gene: TRBJ1-2; CDR3aa: ASREGRYGYT
v_gene: TRBV12-3/TRBV12-4; j_gene: TRBJ2-1; CDR3aa: ASSLYSGISSYNEQF
v_gene: TRBV6-6; j_gene: TRBJ1-4; CDR3aa: ASTTETNEKLF
v_gene: TRBV9; j_gene: TRBJ1-6; CDR3aa: ASSVGYRDNSPLH
v_gene: TRBV7-3; j_gene: TRBJ2-7; CDR3aa: ASSPSGGAYHEQY
v_gene: TRBV4-1; j_gene: TRBJ2-5; CDR3aa: ASSQKEQETQY
v_gene: TRBV7-2; j_gene: TRBJ2-3; CDR3aa: ASNQQTGSPYTQY
v_gene: TRBV20-1; j_gene: TRBJ2-5; CDR3aa: SASTSGTQPQETQY
v_gene: TRBV12-3/TRBV12-4; j_gene: TRBJ1-1; CDR3aa: ASSSTLDKSNTEAF
v_gene: TRBV5-1; j_gene: TRBJ1-1; CDR3aa: ASTTGSGTATEAF
v_gene: TRBV13; j_gene: TRBJ1-1; CDR3aa: ASSFAPMNTEAF
v_gene: TRBV5-5; j_gene: TRBJ1-1; CDR3aa: ASSLAGEYTEAF
v_gene: TRBV7-2; j_gene: TRBJ1-2; CDR3aa: ASSFGQNFYGYT
v_gene: TRBV20-1; j_gene: TRBJ2-3; CDR3aa: SGERGAQDTQY
v_gene: TRBV25-1; j_gene: TRBJ2-1; CDR3aa: VLPTGDNSDEQF
v_gene: TRBV29-1; j_gene: TRBJ2-7; CDR3aa: SYDRANEQY
v_gene: TRBV4-2; j_gene: TRBJ1-5; CDR3aa: ASSQDPGMSQPQH
v_gene: TRBV29-1; j_gene: TRBJ1-1; CDR3aa: SVKGQISEAF
v_gene: TRBV20-1; j_gene: TRBJ2-7; CDR3aa: SAALTGYEQY
v_gene: TRBV7-2; j_gene: TRBJ2-7; CDR3aa: ASSLPAGTSDEQY
v_gene: TRBV29-1; j_gene: TRBJ1-2; CDR3aa: SVLRTARRGYT
v_gene: TRBV7-2; j_gene: TRBJ2-3; CDR3aa: ASSFLGVAVPTDTQY
v_gene: TRBV6-5; j_gene: TRBJ1-1; CDR3aa: ATNRDMNTEAF
v_gene: TRBV9; j_gene: TRBJ2-5; CDR3aa: ASSVGEGTETQY
v_gene: TRBV7-9; j_gene: TRBJ2-7; CDR3aa: ASSLTTQGPYEQY
v_gene: TRBV6-5; j_gene: TRBJ2-7; CDR3aa: ASSKLFGTSYEQY
v_gene: TRBV27; j_gene: TRBJ2-3; CDR3aa: ASGVDRVTDTQY
v_gene: TRBV5-1; j_gene: TRBJ2-3; CDR3aa: ASSLEGLDGDTQY
v_gene: TRBV10-3; j_gene: TRBJ2-4; CDR3aa: AISGTSKNIQY
v_gene: TRBV10-3; j_gene: TRBJ2-1; CDR3aa: AISDWPSQF
v_gene: TRBV7-2; j_gene: TRBJ2-1; CDR3aa: ASRLEVAGFNEQF
v_gene: TRBV5-4; j_gene: TRBJ2-1; CDR3aa: ASSPSGANSYNEQF
v_gene: TRBV12-3/TRBV12-4; j_gene: TRBJ2-1; CDR3aa: ASTSRPGFYNEQF
v_gene: TRBV4-3; j_gene: TRBJ1-6; CDR3aa: ASSQEDRGNSPLH
v_gene: TRBV20-1; j_gene: TRBJ2-3; CDR3aa: SARGGLAVDTQY
v_gene: TRBV20-1; j_gene: TRBJ2-5; CDR3aa: SARKAGTEETQY
v_gene: TRBV24-1; j_gene: TRBJ2-1; CDR3aa: ATQGGTSYNEQF
v_gene: TRBV5-1; j_gene: TRBJ2-7; CDR3aa: ASSLPIEREQY
v_gene: TRBV7-9; j_gene: TRBJ2-3; CDR3aa: ARGLVTDTQY
v_gene: TRBV7-2; j_gene: TRBJ2-5; CDR3aa: ASTPTGWAETQY
v_gene: TRBV6-1; j_gene: -; CDR3aa: ASSEVIRGFYEQY
v_gene: TRBV7-9; j_gene: TRBJ1-2; CDR3aa: ASSLVDNLYANYGYT
v_gene: TRBV7-2; j_gene: TRBJ1-1; CDR3aa: ASSSDSMNTEAF
v_gene: TRBV27; j_gene: TRBJ2-5; CDR3aa: ASSSLAGGRGEQY
v_gene: TRBV3-1; j_gene: TRBJ1-1; CDR3aa: ASSQDLGAAF